This TCR beta chain was captured by sequencing in a study of blood T cell repertoires in COVID-19. Study as a whole: COVID-19 samples collected from the United States, Italy and Spain covered acute and convalescent phases. The analysed material was cDNA or gDNA that came from T cells, B-cell-depleted T cells, or PBMCs.

The authors' processing: Amplification from reference gene primers served as the basis for estimated nucleated cell counts. Repertoires were generated with immunoSEQ multiplex PCR, while TCRdb's copy carries only in-frame clones and drops some. V and J calls and clone size are given by that table; D and trimming were obtained from the DNA. The profile covers 150,000 to 200,000 clones, with 74% appearing a single time and under 3.5% taken by the ten largest. V shed 3 bases and J shed 6 bases, with 16 bases lying between them. CDR3 length: 15 amino acids. Germline V gene sequence: CDR1 MDHEN, CDR2 SYDVKM.

The clonotype was recovered from a woman at least 80 years old with acute or convalescent COVID-19. The rearrangement joins TRBV28 to TRBJ2-3; TRBD1 might be the D (5 bases). Sequenced sample: peripheral blood. The CDR3 nucleotides are TGTGCCAGCAGTTTTGCCTTGGGGCTTTGGGATACGCAGTATTTT. This sequence encodes CASSFALGLWDTQYF.